The TCR beta chain under discussion was sequenced for a study of T-cell reconstitution after alpha-beta-depleted transplantation in children listed by TCRdb under 2016. Notes on the research overall: The study quantitatively tracked T-cell immune reconstitution after TCRalphabeta/CD19-depleted allogeneic hematopoietic cell transplantation in children using TCR repertoire profiling.

CDR1 SQVTM and CDR2 ANQGSEA were looked up in the germline V gene. The CDR3 spans 12 residues, from the cysteine through the phenylalanine. The sequence is cut down to CDR3 DNA, 36 bases in frame from base 1. Trimming removed 6 bases from V and 3 bases from J, leaving 12 bases between the germline ends. Receptors were amplified or captured by PCR. Sequencing used an Illumina HiSeq 2500. To normalize quantification of the TCRbeta repertoire, the TCR libraries were built with molecular barcoding that relied on unique molecular identifiers. TCRdb ran its own pipeline on the public reads, namely fastp trimming at Q25 and MiXCR clone calling, and kept in-frame beta chains. Rows with a matching CDR3 protein are joined into one entry that keeps the most common DNA and genes. The sample records about 480,000 distinct CDR3 sequences, about an eighth of which are singletons. The ten most abundant clones make up about 5% of the sample.

Comment on this clonotype: The target of this receptor is not known. Per-nucleotide qualities are absent, and no much larger clonotype sits a single base away.

The chain was built from TRBV29-1 and TRBJ2-7; no D gene call is confident. The receptor was isolated from a human donor who donated a stem cell graft to a child with combined immunodeficiency. The source was PBMCs from the stem cell graft donor, collected from the stem cell graft. The CDR3 amino acid sequence is: CSVVSERYEQYF. The sequenced DNA: TGCAGCGTCGTTTCGGAACGCTACGAGCAGTACTTC.